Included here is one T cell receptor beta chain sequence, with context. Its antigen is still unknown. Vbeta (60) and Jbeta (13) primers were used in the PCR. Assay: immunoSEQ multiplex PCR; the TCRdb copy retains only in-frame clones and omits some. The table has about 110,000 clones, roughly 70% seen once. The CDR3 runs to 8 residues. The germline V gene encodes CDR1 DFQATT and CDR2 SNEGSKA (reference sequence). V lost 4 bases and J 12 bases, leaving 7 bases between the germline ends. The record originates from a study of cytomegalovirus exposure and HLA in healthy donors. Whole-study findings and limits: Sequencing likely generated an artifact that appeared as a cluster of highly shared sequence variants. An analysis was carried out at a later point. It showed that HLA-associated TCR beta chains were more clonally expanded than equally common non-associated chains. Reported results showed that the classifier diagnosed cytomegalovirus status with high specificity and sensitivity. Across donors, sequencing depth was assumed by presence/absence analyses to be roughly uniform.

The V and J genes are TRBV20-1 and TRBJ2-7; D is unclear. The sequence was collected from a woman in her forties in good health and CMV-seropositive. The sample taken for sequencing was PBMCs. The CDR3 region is CSATPRYF. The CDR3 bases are TGCAGTGCTACCCCCCGGTACTTC.